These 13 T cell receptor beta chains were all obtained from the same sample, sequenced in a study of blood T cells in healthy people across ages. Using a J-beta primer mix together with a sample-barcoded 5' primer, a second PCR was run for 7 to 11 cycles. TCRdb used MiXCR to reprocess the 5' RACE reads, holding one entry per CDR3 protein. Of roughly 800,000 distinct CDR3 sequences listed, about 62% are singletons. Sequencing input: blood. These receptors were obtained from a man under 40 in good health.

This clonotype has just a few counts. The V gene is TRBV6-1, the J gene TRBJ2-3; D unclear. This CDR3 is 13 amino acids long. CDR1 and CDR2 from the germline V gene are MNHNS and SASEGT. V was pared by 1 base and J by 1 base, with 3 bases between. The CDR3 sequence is CASSEVGTDTQYF. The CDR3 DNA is TGTGCCAGCAGTGAAGTTGGCACAGATACGCAGTATTTT.

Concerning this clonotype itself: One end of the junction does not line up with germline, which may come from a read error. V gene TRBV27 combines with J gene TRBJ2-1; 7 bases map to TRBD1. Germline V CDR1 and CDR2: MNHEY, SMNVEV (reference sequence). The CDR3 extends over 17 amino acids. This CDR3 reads CASSQSGTAISYNEQIF. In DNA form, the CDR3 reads TGTGCCAGCAGTCAATCTGGGACAGCTATATCCTACAATGAGCAGATCTTC.

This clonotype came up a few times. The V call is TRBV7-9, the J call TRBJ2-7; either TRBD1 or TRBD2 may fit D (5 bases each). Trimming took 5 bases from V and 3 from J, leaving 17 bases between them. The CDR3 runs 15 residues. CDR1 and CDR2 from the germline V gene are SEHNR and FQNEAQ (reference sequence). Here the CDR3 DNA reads TGTGCCAGCAGCCCCCAGACGGGGCAGGTCTACGAGCAGTACTTC. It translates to CASSPQTGQVYEQYF.

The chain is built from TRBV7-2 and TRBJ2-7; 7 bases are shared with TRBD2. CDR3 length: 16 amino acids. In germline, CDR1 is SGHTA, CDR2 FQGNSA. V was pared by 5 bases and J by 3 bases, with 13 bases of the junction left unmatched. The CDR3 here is CASSLSGGYNGYEQYF. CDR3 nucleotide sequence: TGTGCCAGCAGCCTATCGGGAGGATACAACGGCTACGAGCAGTACTTC.

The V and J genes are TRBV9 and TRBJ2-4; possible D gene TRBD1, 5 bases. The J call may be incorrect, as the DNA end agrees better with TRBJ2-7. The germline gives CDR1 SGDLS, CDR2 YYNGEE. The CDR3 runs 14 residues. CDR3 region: CASSVGQSTYEQYF. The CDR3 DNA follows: TGTGCCAGCAGCGTAGGACAGAGTACCTACGAGCAGTACTTC.

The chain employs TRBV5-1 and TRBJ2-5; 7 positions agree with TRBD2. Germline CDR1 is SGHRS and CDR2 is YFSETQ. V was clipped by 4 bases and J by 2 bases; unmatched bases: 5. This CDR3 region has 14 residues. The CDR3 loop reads CASSLAAQQETQYF. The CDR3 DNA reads TGCGCCAGCAGCCTAGCGGCCCAACAAGAGACCCAGTACTTC.

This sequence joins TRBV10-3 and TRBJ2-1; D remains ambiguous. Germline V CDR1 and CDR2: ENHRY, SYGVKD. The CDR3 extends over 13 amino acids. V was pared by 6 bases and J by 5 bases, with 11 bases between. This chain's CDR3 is CAIRTFPNNEQFF. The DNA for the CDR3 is TGTGCCATCAGGACTTTCCCGAACAATGAGCAGTTCTTC.

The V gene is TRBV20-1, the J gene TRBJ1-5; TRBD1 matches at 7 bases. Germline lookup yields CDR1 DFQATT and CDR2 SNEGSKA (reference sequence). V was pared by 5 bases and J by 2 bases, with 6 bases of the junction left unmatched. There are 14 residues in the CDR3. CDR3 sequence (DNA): TGCAGTGCTCAGACAGGGTCGGGCAATCAGCCCCAGCATTTT. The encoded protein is CSAQTGSGNQPQHF.

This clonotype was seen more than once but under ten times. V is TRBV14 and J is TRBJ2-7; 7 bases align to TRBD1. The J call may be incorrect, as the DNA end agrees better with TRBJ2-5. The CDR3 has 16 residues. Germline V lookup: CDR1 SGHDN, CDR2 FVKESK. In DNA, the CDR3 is TGTGCCAGCAGCCAAGATCGGTCGGGACAGAGAGAGACCCAGTACTTC. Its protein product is CASSQDRSGQRETQYF.

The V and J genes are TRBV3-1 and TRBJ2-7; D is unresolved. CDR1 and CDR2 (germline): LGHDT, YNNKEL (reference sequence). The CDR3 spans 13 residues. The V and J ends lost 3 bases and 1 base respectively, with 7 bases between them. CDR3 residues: CASSQGISYEQYF. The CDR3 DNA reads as TGTGCCAGCAGCCAGGGTATTTCCTACGAGCAGTACTTC.

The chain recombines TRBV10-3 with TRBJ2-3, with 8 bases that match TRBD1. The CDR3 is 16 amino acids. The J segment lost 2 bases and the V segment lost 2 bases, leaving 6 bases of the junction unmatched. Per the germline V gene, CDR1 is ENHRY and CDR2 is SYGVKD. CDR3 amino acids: CAISEPGQVPTDTQYF. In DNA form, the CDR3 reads TGTGCCATCAGTGAGCCGGGACAGGTCCCCACAGATACGCAGTATTTT.

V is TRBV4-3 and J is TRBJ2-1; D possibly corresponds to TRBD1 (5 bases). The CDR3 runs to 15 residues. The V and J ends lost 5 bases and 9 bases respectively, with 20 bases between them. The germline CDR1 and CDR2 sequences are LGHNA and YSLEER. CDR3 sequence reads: CASSYSRGISGEQFF. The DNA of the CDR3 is TGCGCCAGCAGCTACTCAAGGGGAATTTCGGGTGAGCAGTTCTTC.

The CDR3 loop is CASSTTGRGGYTF. DNA for the CDR3: TGTGCCAGCAGCACAACAGGGAGGGGTGGCTACACCTTC. The chain links TRBV6-5 to TRBJ1-2; D might be TRBD1 (6 bases). The CDR3 has 13 residues. Trimming shortened V by 6 bases and J by 7 bases, and 15 bases separated the two germline ends. From germline, CDR1 is MNHEY and CDR2 SVGAGI.